Detailed here is one T cell receptor beta chain. Its antigen is currently unknown. V shed 0 bases, J shed 7 bases, and the junction held 12 bases outside the gene matches. In germline, CDR1 is SGHTA, CDR2 FQGNSA. The CDR3 runs 17 residues. These data are taken from a study of response to subunit inactivated influenza vaccine. MiXCR, run by TCRdb on the RT-PCR reads, gives a single entry per CDR3 protein. The sample contains 650,000 to 800,000 distinct CDR3 sequences, roughly 13% of which appear only once. The study, taken as a whole, reports: Researchers suggested that each seasonal influenza vaccination recruits few new T cells.

The specimen was PBMCs from blood, collected roughly 15 days before vaccination. This TCR came from a man aged 45 to 65 who received an inactivated influenza vaccine. The chain carries TRBV7-2 and TRBJ1-5; TRBD1 agrees at 7 bases. This CDR3 reads CASSLAGGTVGSQPQHF. The CDR3 coding sequence is TGTGCCAGCAGCTTAGCTGGTGGGACAGTAGGAAGCCAGCCCCAGCATTTT.